What follows is one TCR beta chain and its context. This specimen comes from a study of T cell responses to AZD1222 COVID-19 vaccine. V was pared by 4 bases and J by 4 bases, with 11 bases between. The CDR3 is 13 residues long. Germline values: CDR1 SGHRS, CDR2 YFSETQ. Sequenced by immunoSEQ multiplex PCR; TCRdb stores in-frame clones only, minus some. The data show around 130,000 clones, 86% seen once. The clonotype comes from an adult in good health. The chain recombines TRBV5-1 with TRBJ1-1, with D possibly matching TRBD1 (5 bases). Material: peripheral blood, obtained on day 0 of AZD1222 vaccination. CDR3 nucleotide sequence: TGCGCCAGCAGCGTCACAGGAATCACTGAAGCTTTCTTT. This sequence encodes CASSVTGITEAFF.